Presented here are 30 T cell receptor beta chains from one specimen sequenced in a study of cytomegalovirus exposure and HLA in healthy donors. The PCR ran on 60 Vbeta and 13 Jbeta primers. The repertoire was sequenced with immunoSEQ multiplex PCR; TCRdb's copy has only in-frame clones and lacks some. The data show around 130,000 clones, 80% seen once. The sequencing sample was made of PBMCs. All receptors derive from a man aged 25-45 years in good health and CMV-seronegative.

The chain couples TRBV18 to TRBJ1-2; D might be TRBD1 (6 bases). The CDR3 consists of 15 residues. Trimming shortened V by 0 bases and J by 4 bases, and 12 bases separated the two germline ends. CDR1 KGHSH and CDR2 LQKENI come from the germline V gene. The CDR3 DNA reads TGTGCCAGCTCACCACCGGGGGGGCTTGTCTATGGCTACACCTTC. This sequence encodes CASSPPGGLVYGYTF.

This chain uses TRBV2 with TRBJ2-5; maybe TRBD2 (6 bases). Germline CDR1 and CDR2: SNHLY and FYNNEI. The CDR3 extends over 15 amino acids. V dropped 4 bases and J dropped 1 base, with 13 bases sitting between them. The CDR3 here is CASSAVRDRQETQYF. CDR3 sequence (DNA): TGTGCCAGCAGTGCGGTGCGGGACCGCCAAGAGACCCAGTACTTC. The variable domain in full, with the rest retrieved from reference TRBV2 and TRBJ2-5, is EPEVTQTPSHQVTQMGQEVILRCVPISNHLYFYWYRQILGQKVEFLVSFYNNEISEKSEIFDDQFSVERPDGSNFTLKIRSTKLEDSAMYFCASSAVRDRQETQYFGPGTRLLVL.

The chain couples TRBV6-1 to TRBJ1-1; 10 bases align to TRBD1. V shed 1 base and J 4 bases; nucleotides not matched to a gene: 9. Germline V gene data show CDR1 as MNHNS and CDR2 as SASEGT. This CDR3 spans 17 amino acids. CDR3 in amino acids: CASSEDGTGVRSTEAFF. CDR3 in DNA: TGTGCCAGCAGTGAAGACGGGACAGGGGTAAGGAGCACTGAAGCTTTCTTT.

This clone showed up just once. This chain uses TRBV11-2 with TRBJ2-1, with 10 bases identical to TRBD2. Unmatched junction bases numbered 3, after V lost 9 bases and J lost 4 bases. In germline, CDR1 is SGHAT, CDR2 FQNNGV. The CDR3 is made up of 13 amino acids. CDR3: CASHSGGYNEQFF. CDR3 sequence (DNA): TGTGCCAGTCATAGCGGGGGGTACAATGAGCAGTTCTTC.

V usage is TRBV18 and J usage is TRBJ1-1; weak D call: TRBD1 (6 bases). CDR3 length: 14 residues. Trimming stripped 11 bases from V and 0 bases from J, with 16 bases between. CDR1 is KGHSH, CDR2 LQKENI, per germline. The CDR3 DNA follows: TGTGCCGGCATGGCGGACAGCCTGAACACTGAAGCTTTCTTT. Amino acid sequence: CAGMADSLNTEAFF.

This chain links TRBV4-3 with TRBJ1-3; D call uncertain. CDR1 LGHNA and CDR2 YSLEER come from the germline V gene. The V end lost 4 bases, the J end lost 3 bases, and 7 bases lay between the germline ends. This CDR3 has 13 amino acids. CDR3 sequence (DNA): TGCGCCAGCAGCCTAGACTTTGGAAACACCATATATTTT. Encoded protein: CASSLDFGNTIYF.

This clone came up a few times. V gene TRBV5-6 combines with J gene TRBJ1-1; D unresolved. Germline-derived CDR1 and CDR2 are SGHDT and YYEEEE. V lost 3 bases and J 0 bases, leaving 6 bases between the germline ends. The CDR3 runs 13 residues. CDR3 in amino acids: CASSSGVNTEAFF. The CDR3 nucleotides are TGTGCCAGCAGCTCGGGTGTGAACACTGAAGCTTTCTTT. Looking up the rest from reference TRBV5-6 and TRBJ1-1 gives the full variable domain: DAGVTQSPTHLIKTRGQQVTLRCSPKSGHDTVSWYQQALGQGPQFIFQYYEEEERQRGNFPDRFSGHQFPNYSSELNVNALLLGDSALYLCASSSGVNTEAFFGQGTRLTVV.

This chain uses TRBV5-4 with TRBJ1-2; 9 bases fit TRBD1. The germline V gene has CDR1 SGHNT and CDR2 YYREEE (reference sequence). The junction had 6 bases not matched to a gene; V was cut back by 4 bases and J by 8 bases. This CDR3 spans 13 amino acids. CDR3 coding DNA: TGTGCCAGCAGCGAGGACAGGGGAAAAGGCTACACCTTC. This codes for CASSEDRGKGYTF.

The chain is built from TRBV27 and TRBJ2-1, with D possibly being TRBD2 (6 bases). V was clipped by 3 bases and J by 2 bases, with 17 bases between them. Germline CDR1 and CDR2: MNHEY and SMNVEV (reference sequence). This CDR3 is 17 amino acids long. The CDR3 loop is CASSLPGTRPPYNEQFF. The CDR3 DNA reads TGTGCCAGCAGTTTGCCCGGGACTCGCCCTCCCTACAATGAGCAGTTCTTC.

This clone was seen just once. V is TRBV4-1 and J is TRBJ1-5; D call uncertain. Looked up from germline, CDR1 is MGHRA and CDR2 is YSYEKL. The CDR3 has 13 residues. Trimming pared 4 bases from V and 5 bases from J, leaving 9 bases between. The CDR3 reads CASSLERDQPQHF. CDR3 coding DNA: TGCGCCAGCAGCCTAGAGAGGGATCAGCCCCAGCATTTT.

The chain is built from TRBV18 and TRBJ1-2; D is possibly TRBD1 (5 bases). Trimming shortened V by 2 bases and J by 0 bases, and 7 bases separated the two germline ends. From germline, CDR1 is KGHSH and CDR2 LQKENI. CDR3 length equals 14 residues. CDR3 in amino acids: CASSPGATNYGYTF. In DNA, the CDR3 is TGTGCCAGCTCACCAGGGGCTACTAACTATGGCTACACCTTC.

CDR3 sequence (DNA): TGTGCCAGCAGCTTAGGACTAGCGGGAGGGCAAGAGACCCAGTACTTC. Protein: CASSLGLAGGQETQYF. V is TRBV11-2 and J is TRBJ2-5, with 14 bases matching TRBD2. Trimming removed 1 base from V and 2 bases from J; junction bases left unmatched: 0. CDR3 length: 16 residues. Germline V gene lookup returns CDR1 SGHAT and CDR2 FQNNGV.

This chain uses TRBV14 with TRBJ2-1; D is perhaps TRBD1 (6 bases). Per the germline V gene, CDR1 is SGHDN and CDR2 is FVKESK. This CDR3 has 15 amino acids. The ends were cut back, 3 bases at V and 6 bases at J, with 15 bases in the middle. The CDR3 bases are TGTGCCAGCAGCCATTATCAGGGGATCGGCAATGAGCAGTTCTTC. Translation: CASSHYQGIGNEQFF. Full variable domain (remainder filled in from reference TRBV14 and TRBJ2-1): EAGVTQFPSHSVIEKGQTVTLRCDPISGHDNLYWYRRVMGKEIKFLLHFVKESKQDESGMPNNRFLAERTGGTYSTLKVQPAELEDSGVYFCASSHYQGIGNEQFFGPGTRLTVL.

The chain is built from TRBV13 and TRBJ1-2; 7 nucleotides match TRBD1. Germline V gives CDR1 PRHDT, CDR2 FYEKMQ (reference sequence). This CDR3 comprises 14 residues. Trimming cost V 7 bases and J 0 bases; bases outside gene matches: 5. DNA of the CDR3: TGTGCCAGCACCTACACAGGGGCTAACTATGGCTACACCTTC. Protein sequence: CASTYTGANYGYTF.

With respect to this clone: Other nucleotide sequences from this sample produce the same CDR3. The gene calls are TRBV18 and TRBJ2-3; D remains ambiguous. The CDR3 loop spans 14 amino acids. The germline gives CDR1 KGHSH, CDR2 LQKENI. The V and J ends lost 0 bases and 1 base respectively, with 5 bases between them. The CDR3 here is CASSPPSGTDTQYF. CDR3 bases: TGTGCCAGCTCACCACCGTCAGGCACAGATACGCAGTATTTT.

The CDR3 spells CASTRDRVGGYTF. The CDR3, as DNA: TGTGCCAGCACTCGGGACAGGGTAGGTGGCTACACCTTC. The V call is TRBV2, the J call TRBJ1-2, with 9 bases identical to TRBD1. Germline V gene sequence: CDR1 SNHLY, CDR2 FYNNEI. V lost 7 bases and J lost 7; bases outside the gene matches: 7. There are 13 residues in the CDR3.

The chain combines TRBV7-8 with TRBJ2-5; TRBD1 might be the D (6 bases). V dropped 1 base and J dropped 5 bases, with 11 bases sitting between them. CDR3 length: 14 residues. CDR1 is SGHVS and CDR2 is FQNEAQ in the germline V gene. The CDR3 DNA reads as TGTGCCAGCAGCTTAGTGGCTAGGGGGGAGACCCAGTACTTC. Amino acid sequence: CASSLVARGETQYF.

This sequence joins TRBV30 and TRBJ1-4, with D unresolved. The V gene lost 4 bases and the J gene lost 7 bases, with 13 bases spanning the gap. CDR3 length: 13 amino acids. Germline V lookup: CDR1 GTSNPN, CDR2 SVGIG (reference sequence). The CDR3 nucleotides read TGTGCCTGGACCGGAGGGAGTACTGAAAAACTGTTTTTT. This translates into CAWTGGSTEKLFF.

V is TRBV5-6 and J is TRBJ2-5; D is perhaps TRBD1 (5 bases). The J call may be wrong; the DNA end is better matched by TRBJ2-7. Germline CDR1 SGHDT, CDR2 YYEEEE. CDR3 size: 13 residues. The DNA for the CDR3 is TGTGCCAGCAGCTTGGGGCAGGGTCGCGAGCAGTACTTC. This encodes CASSLGQGREQYF.

This clone occurred many times. The chain carries TRBV5-8 and TRBJ2-1, with TRBD2 matching 14 bases. V lost 3 bases and J lost 5; bases outside the gene matches: 13. Germline loops: CDR1 SGHTS, CDR2 YDEGEE. The CDR3 consists of 19 residues. CDR3 loop: CASSWGTSGRVRRNNEQFF. The CDR3 DNA follows: TGTGCCAGCAGCTGGGGGACTAGCGGGAGAGTCCGGCGTAACAATGAGCAGTTCTTC.

The chain combines TRBV6-1 with TRBJ2-1; 8 nucleotides line up with TRBD2. The V segment lost 7 bases and the J segment 3 bases; nucleotides outside the gene matches: 5. Germline assignment: CDR1 MNHNS and CDR2 SASEGT. There are 14 residues in the CDR3. The DNA for the CDR3 is TGTGCCAGCAATGAGGCGGGAGGCTACAATGAGCAGTTCTTC. Translated: CASNEAGGYNEQFF.

The chain combines TRBV2 with TRBJ1-5; no firm D call. V dropped 0 bases and J dropped 4 bases, with 13 bases sitting between them. Germline V gives CDR1 SNHLY, CDR2 FYNNEI. The length of the CDR3 is 16 residues. The CDR3 protein is CASSEALGLLNQPQHF. CDR3 sequence (DNA): TGTGCCAGCAGTGAAGCGCTCGGACTGCTTAATCAGCCCCAGCATTTT.

V is TRBV10-3 and J is TRBJ1-2, with D possibly matching TRBD1 (6 bases). Germline V gene sequence: CDR1 ENHRY, CDR2 SYGVKD. Trimming pared 5 bases from V and 8 bases from J, leaving 24 bases between. The CDR3 loop spans 16 amino acids. This CDR3 is CAISRESGTLRGGYTF. For the CDR3, the DNA is TGTGCCATCAGTCGGGAATCCGGGACACTGAGGGGGGGCTACACCTTC.

This clone was detected only once. The chain has TRBV5-1 and TRBJ2-7; 10 bases map to TRBD1. Trimming cost V 2 bases and J 6 bases; bases outside gene matches: 5. There are 14 residues in the CDR3. Germline V CDR1 and CDR2: SGHRS, YFSETQ. This CDR3 is CASSFRTGGLEQYF. In DNA form, the CDR3 reads TGCGCCAGCAGCTTCCGGACAGGGGGTCTCGAGCAGTACTTC.

The rearrangement links TRBV5-1 to TRBJ2-3, with a tentative D call TRBD2 (7 bases). This CDR3 spans 16 amino acids. The V end was cut by 4 bases, the J end by 0 bases, with 15 bases between. The germline CDR1 and CDR2 sequences are SGHRS and YFSETQ. The CDR3 coding sequence is TGCGCCAGCAGCGGGGGGGCAGATTGGAGCACAGATACGCAGTATTTT. It translates to CASSGGADWSTDTQYF.

This clone was found once. This rearrangement joins TRBV19 to TRBJ2-7; TRBD1 is a possible D gene (6 bases). The germline V gene encodes CDR1 LNHDA and CDR2 SQIVND (reference sequence). V lost 6 bases and J 0 bases, leaving 12 bases between the germline ends. This CDR3 region has 14 residues. CDR3 residues: CASSRQESSYEQYF. The CDR3 DNA reads as TGTGCCAGTAGCCGACAGGAGAGCTCCTACGAGCAGTACTTC.

V and J are TRBV6-5 and TRBJ1-2; no clear D. V was shortened by 8 bases and J by 3 bases, with 16 bases between the two germline ends. Germline V gives CDR1 MNHEY, CDR2 SVGAGI. This CDR3 spans 14 amino acids. DNA for the CDR3: TGTGCCAGCGCCCGTTTGGTGGCACACTATGGCTACACCTTC. Residues: CASARLVAHYGYTF.

The chain employs TRBV10-3 and TRBJ2-1, with 7 bases that match TRBD1. V was clipped by 3 bases and J by 6 bases; unmatched bases: 11. The CDR3 covers 16 residues. Germline CDR1 and CDR2: ENHRY and SYGVKD. The CDR3 sequence is CAISDPVKGASNEQFF. The CDR3 region has the DNA TGTGCCATCAGTGACCCCGTAAAGGGGGCTAGCAATGAGCAGTTCTTC.

The genes are TRBV4-1 and TRBJ1-5; the D gene is possibly TRBD1 (6 bases). Per germline, CDR1 MGHRA and CDR2 YSYEKL. The germline V and J ends were trimmed by 0 bases and 6 bases, with 15 bases remaining between them. The CDR3 contains 16 residues. The CDR3 nucleotides are TGCGCCAGCAGCCAAGATGGCAGGGGAAGAGGTCAGCCCCAGCATTTT. Residues: CASSQDGRGRGQPQHF.

The chain links TRBV18 to TRBJ1-2; a weak D match, TRBD1 (6 bases). This CDR3 contains 13 residues. Germline V CDR1 and CDR2: KGHSH, LQKENI. The V gene lost 3 bases and the J gene lost 8 bases, with 13 bases spanning the gap. CDR3 region: CASSPLDRRGYTF. The CDR3 nucleotides are TGTGCCAGCTCACCCCTGGACAGACGGGGCTACACCTTC.